The 19 T cell receptor beta chains below all came from one sample that was sequenced in a study of blood T cell repertoires in COVID-19. This table comes from immunoSEQ multiplex PCR, and its TCRdb copy is limited to in-frame clones, with some not included. This repertoire shows 30,000 to 35,000 clones, 89% found once; its top ten account for roughly 28%. The sequenced sample was peripheral blood. Receptors were obtained from a man older than 75 with acute or convalescent COVID-19.

The genes are TRBV6-4 and TRBJ1-6; perhaps TRBD1 as D (6 bases). The CDR3 sequence is 14 residues long. In germline, CDR1 is MRHNA, CDR2 SNTAGT. Trimming left V 5 bases short and J 5 bases short, with 10 bases between. The CDR3: CASSQGSHNSPLHF. The CDR3 DNA is TGTGCCAGCAGTCAGGGGAGCCATAATTCACCCCTCCACTTT.

J is TRBJ1-3 and V is TRBV7-2; weak D call: TRBD1 (6 bases). CDR3 length: 16 amino acids. Per germline, CDR1 SGHTA and CDR2 FQGNSA. Trimming left V 5 bases short and J 2 bases short, with 16 bases between. The CDR3: CASSPSLGAAGNTIYF. CDR3 coding DNA: TGTGCCAGCAGCCCCTCATTGGGGGCCGCTGGAAACACCATATATTTT.

The V gene is TRBV20-1, the J gene TRBJ1-1; 7 positions match TRBD1. The CDR3 loop spans 19 amino acids. CDR1 DFQATT and CDR2 SNEGSKA come from the germline V gene (reference sequence). V trimming: 3 bases; J trimming: 0 bases; junction bases outside the gene matches: 19. In DNA, the CDR3 is TGCAGTGCTAGTCGGTGGACAGGTCCTTATGGGTTTATGAACACTGAAGCTTTCTTT. Amino acid sequence: CSASRWTGPYGFMNTEAFF.

J is TRBJ2-5 and V is TRBV11-2; D gene unclear. The CDR3 loop spans 12 amino acids. Per the germline V gene, CDR1 is SGHAT and CDR2 is FQNNGV. V was clipped by 5 bases and J by 1 base, with 5 bases between them. The CDR3 bases are TGTGCCAGCAGCCCTTCCCAAGAGACCCAGTACTTC. This codes for CASSPSQETQYF.

This clone was found a few times. The chain is built from TRBV7-2 and TRBJ2-7, with TRBD1 matching over 8 bases. There are 15 residues in the CDR3. Germline CDR1 is SGHTA and CDR2 is FQGNSA. Trimming at V came to 4 bases and at J to 3 bases, leaving 8 bases not matched to a gene. CDR3 sequence reads: CASSSHRDRYYEQYF. The CDR3 nucleotides are TGTGCCAGCAGCTCCCACCGGGACAGGTACTACGAGCAGTACTTC. Complete variable domain (other parts from reference TRBV7-2 and TRBJ2-7): GAGVSQSPSNKVTEKGKDVELRCDPISGHTALYWYRQSLGQGLEFLIYFQGNSAPDKSGLPSDRFSAERTGGSVSTLTIQRTQQEDSAVYLCASSSHRDRYYEQYFGPGTRLTVT.

This chain connects TRBV13 to TRBJ1-1, with a tentative D call TRBD1 (5 bases). Trimming cost V 1 base and J 3 bases, with 18 bases left between them. CDR1 and CDR2 from the germline V gene are PRHDT and FYEKMQ (reference sequence). There are 17 residues in the CDR3. CDR3 loop: CASSLAGTRKGYTEAFF. The CDR3 bases are TGTGCCAGCAGCTTAGCCGGGACTAGGAAGGGTTACACTGAAGCTTTCTTT.

V usage is TRBV3-1 (or the pseudogene TRBV3-2) and J usage is TRBJ2-2, with D hard to call. Trimming removed 5 bases at V and 4 bases at J, with 8 bases between. CDR3 length: 13 residues. Germline V CDR1 and CDR2: LGHDT, YNNKEL (reference sequence). The CDR3 here is CASSSPGTGELFF. The CDR3 coding sequence is TGTGCCAGCAGCTCCCCGGGCACCGGGGAGCTGTTTTTT.

The chain links TRBV7-2 to TRBJ2-1; no reliable D call. V lost 3 bases, J lost 8 bases, and 11 bases lay in between. Germline CDR1 and CDR2: SGHTA and FQGNSA. This CDR3 is built from 13 residues. CDR3 in DNA: TGTGCCAGCAGCTTCGACGACGGGTATGAGCAGTTCTTC. Its translation is CASSFDDGYEQFF.

This clone occurred once. The rearrangement uses TRBV4-1 and TRBJ1-1, with D uncertain. V was pared by 4 bases and J by 0 bases, with 9 bases between. The CDR3 has 14 residues. CDR1 MGHRA and CDR2 YSYEKL come from the germline V gene. This CDR3 reads CASSLQALNTEAFF. The CDR3 nucleotides are TGCGCCAGCAGCCTGCAGGCACTGAACACTGAAGCTTTCTTT.

This rearrangement joins TRBV7-2 to TRBJ2-1; a weak D match, TRBD2 (5 bases). The CDR3 sequence is 15 residues long. CDR1 and CDR2 from the germline V gene are SGHTA and FQGNSA. Trimming removed 6 bases from V and 0 bases from J, with 12 bases in between. CDR3 protein: CASSLGLGSYNEQFF. CDR3 DNA: TGTGCCAGCAGTCTAGGACTCGGCTCCTACAATGAGCAGTTCTTC.

The J gene is TRBJ2-5, the V gene TRBV2; 11 bases fit TRBD1. Per germline, CDR1 SNHLY and CDR2 FYNNEI. The CDR3 loop spans 15 amino acids. The V gene end was trimmed by 3 bases and the J gene end by 5 bases; junction bases not matched to a gene: 5. The CDR3, as DNA: TGTGCCAGCAGTGAGTCGGGGGACAGGGGGGAGACCCAGTACTTC. Amino acid sequence: CASSESGDRGETQYF.

This clone showed up just once. The rearrangement uses TRBV5-1 and TRBJ2-5; 7 bases are a match to TRBD1. The CDR3 spans 16 residues. V shed 4 bases, J shed 1 base, and the junction held 10 bases outside the gene matches. Germline V gene lookup returns CDR1 SGHRS and CDR2 YFSETQ. As DNA, the CDR3 is TGCGCCAGCAGCCAAGGGGGCATCCTAGGCCAAGAGACCCAGTACTTC. The encoded protein is CASSQGGILGQETQYF.

This sequence joins TRBV7-6 and TRBJ2-5; no reliable D call. Trimming pared 5 bases from V and 2 bases from J, leaving 15 bases between. This CDR3 comprises 15 residues. The germline gives CDR1 SGHVS, CDR2 FNYEAQ. The CDR3 DNA is TGTGCCAGCAGCCCCCGAGCAGGATATCAAGAGACCCAGTACTTC. Encoded protein: CASSPRAGYQETQYF.

This clone was detected only once. The gene calls are TRBV2 and TRBJ2-5; possibly TRBD2 for D (6 bases). V lost 5 bases and J lost 1, with 14 bases in between. CDR3 length: 15 residues. Germline V gene data show CDR1 as SNHLY and CDR2 as FYNNEI. The CDR3: CASSSFLTSQETQYF. The CDR3, as DNA: TGTGCCAGCAGTAGTTTCTTGACTAGCCAAGAGACCCAGTACTTC.

V and J are TRBV11-2 and TRBJ2-1; 10 bases agree with TRBD1. V was pared by 4 bases and J by 6 bases, with 9 bases of the junction left unmatched. Germline loops: CDR1 SGHAT, CDR2 FQNNGV. The CDR3 runs 16 residues. The CDR3 sequence is CASSYPRTGGRNEQFF. In DNA, the CDR3 is TGTGCCAGCAGCTACCCCCGGACAGGGGGTCGCAATGAGCAGTTCTTC.

CDR3 sequence: CASRDPQGANQPQHF. The CDR3 DNA follows: TGCGCCAGCAGGGACCCACAGGGGGCCAATCAGCCCCAGCATTTT. The genes are TRBV10-2 and TRBJ1-5; 9 bases are a match to TRBD1. The CDR3 loop spans 15 amino acids. Germline values: CDR1 WSHSY, CDR2 SAAADI. J gave up 3 bases and V 6 bases, and 6 bases lay outside the gene matches.

The V call is TRBV5-1, the J call TRBJ2-1, with a tentative D call TRBD2 (6 bases). V lost 4 bases to trimming and J lost 12 bases, with 29 bases between them. The CDR3 spans 17 residues. Germline CDR1 SGHRS, CDR2 YFSETQ. CDR3 DNA sequence: TGCGCCAGCAGCGCGGTCGGGACTGCCGGTTCAGGGTCGGGGCAGTTCTTC. Amino acid sequence: CASSAVGTAGSGSGQFF.

CDR3 in amino acids: CASSPGTANTGELFF. CDR3 DNA sequence: TGTGCCAGCAGCCCCGGGACAGCAAACACCGGGGAGCTGTTTTTT. This sequence joins TRBV11-2 and TRBJ2-2; 7 nucleotides line up with TRBD1. Germline V gene data show CDR1 as SGHAT and CDR2 as FQNNGV. The CDR3 has 15 residues. Losses at the gene ends were 5 bases for V and 2 bases for J; bases not matched to a gene: 5.

The gene calls are TRBV6-6 and TRBJ1-5; TRBD1 aligns across 8 bases. Unmatched junction bases numbered 9, after V lost 5 bases and J lost 6 bases. Germline V gene lookup returns CDR1 MNHNY and CDR2 SVGAGI (reference sequence). The CDR3 sequence is 15 residues long. The CDR3 DNA is TGTGCCAGCAGTGACCTACCAGGGGGCAGTCAGCCCCAGCATTTT. Translating gives CASSDLPGGSQPQHF.